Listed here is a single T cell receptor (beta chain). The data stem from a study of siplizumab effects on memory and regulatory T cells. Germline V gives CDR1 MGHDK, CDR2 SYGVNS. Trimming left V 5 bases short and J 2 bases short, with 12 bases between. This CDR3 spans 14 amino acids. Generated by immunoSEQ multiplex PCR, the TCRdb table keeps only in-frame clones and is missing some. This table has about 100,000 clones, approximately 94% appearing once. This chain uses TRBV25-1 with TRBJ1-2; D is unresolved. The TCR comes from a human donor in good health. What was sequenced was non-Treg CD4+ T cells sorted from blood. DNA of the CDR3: TGTGCCAGCAGTCGTCACGGAATGAACTATGGCTACACCTTC. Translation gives CASSRHGMNYGYTF.